These T cell receptor beta chains were read from a single sample in a study of blood T cell repertoires in COVID-19. Sequenced by immunoSEQ multiplex PCR; TCRdb stores in-frame clones only, minus some. The repertoire holds 200,000 to 250,000 clones, with about 80% as singletons. The sample consisted of PBMCs or T cells enriched from blood (not recorded which). All receptors derive from a woman between 50 and 59 years old who had been exposed to COVID-19. The CDR3 runs from the conserved cysteine through the conserved F or W. A D gene is named only where the DNA matches it firmly. A clone size is listed for some rows: how often the clone was seen (once, few, many), or a class if it is expanded.

>TRBJ1-1|TRBV18|-|-
CASSTLDIPDTEAFF
TGTGCCAGCTCCACCCTCGACATCCCCGACACTGAAGCTTTCTTT
>TRBJ2-3|TRBV11-2|-|-
CASSLGGGSTDTQYF
TGTGCCAGCAGCTTAGGCGGGGGCAGCACAGATACGCAGTATTTT
>TRBJ1-6|TRBV7-9|-|-
CASSLDRNNSPLHF
TGTGCCAGCAGCTTAGACAGGAATAATTCACCCCTCCACTTT
>TRBJ1-2|TRBV9|-|-
CASTPGLNYGYTF
TGTGCCAGCACCCCGGGACTTAACTATGGCTACACCTTC
>TRBJ1-1|TRBV6-5|-|-
CASSWDTGPTEAFF
TGTGCCAGCAGTTGGGATACAGGGCCCACTGAAGCTTTCTTT
>TRBJ2-1|TRBV27|TRBD1|-
CASSLLIGTGSNEQFF
TGTGCCAGCAGTTTATTGATTGGGACAGGGAGCAATGAGCAGTTCTTC
>TRBJ2-1|TRBV28|TRBD2|-
CASSLYHLGRGDEQFF
TGTGCCAGCAGTTTATACCACCTAGGCCGGGGGGATGAGCAGTTCTTC
>TRBJ1-5|TRBV7-9|-|-
CASSTPGQPQHF
TGTGCCAGCAGCACCCCAGGGCAGCCCCAGCATTTT
>TRBJ1-6|TRBV11-2|-|once
CASSFDRLNSPLHF
TGTGCCAGCAGCTTTGACAGACTCAATTCACCCCTCCACTTT
>TRBJ1-3|TRBV6-6|TRBD1|once
CASSSGTASSGNTIYF
TGTGCCAGCAGTTCCGGGACAGCGAGCTCTGGAAACACCATATATTTT
>TRBJ1-2|TRBV2|-|-
CARGEDGYGYTF
TGTGCCAGAGGGGAGGACGGTTATGGCTACACCTTC
>TRBJ2-4|TRBV28|TRBD1|-
CASSLVVTGAKNIQYF
TGTGCCAGCAGTTTAGTGGTGACAGGGGCCAAAAACATTCAGTACTTC
>TRBJ1-2|TRBV2|-|-
CASVAGPIVYGYTF
TGTGCCAGCGTGGCGGGACCGATTGTCTATGGCTACACCTTC
>TRBJ1-2|TRBV6-5|-|-
CASSTGGGVNYGYTF
TGTGCCAGCTCCACTGGTGGCGGGGTTAACTATGGCTACACCTTC
>TRBJ2-5|TRBV7-8|-|-
CASSVAETQYF
TGTGCCAGCAGCGTCGCGGAGACCCAGTACTTC
>TRBJ1-5|TRBV7-9|TRBD1|once
CASSLGQGVNQPQHF
TGTGCCAGCAGCCTGGGACAGGGTGTCAATCAGCCCCAGCATTTT
>TRBJ1-1|TRBV18|-|-
CASSPAGATEAFF
TGTGCCAGCTCACCAGCAGGGGCCACTGAAGCTTTCTTT
>TRBJ1-2|TRBV10-3|TRBD1|-
CAISESETGTYGYTF
TGTGCCATCAGTGAGTCCGAGACAGGGACCTATGGCTACACCTTC
>TRBJ1-1|TRBV7-9|-|-
CASSSGTSNTEAFF
TGTGCCAGCAGCTCCGGGACATCAAACACTGAAGCTTTCTTT